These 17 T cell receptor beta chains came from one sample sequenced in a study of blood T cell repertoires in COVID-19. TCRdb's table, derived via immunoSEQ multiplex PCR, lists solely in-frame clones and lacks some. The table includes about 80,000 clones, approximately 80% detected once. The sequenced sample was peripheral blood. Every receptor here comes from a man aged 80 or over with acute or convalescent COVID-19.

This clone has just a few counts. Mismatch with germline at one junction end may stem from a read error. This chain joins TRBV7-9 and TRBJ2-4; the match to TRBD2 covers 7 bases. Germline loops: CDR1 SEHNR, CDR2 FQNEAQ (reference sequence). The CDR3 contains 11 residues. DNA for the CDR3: TGTGCCAGCAGCTTAAGCGGGGTCAAGCACTTC. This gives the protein CASSLSGVKHF.

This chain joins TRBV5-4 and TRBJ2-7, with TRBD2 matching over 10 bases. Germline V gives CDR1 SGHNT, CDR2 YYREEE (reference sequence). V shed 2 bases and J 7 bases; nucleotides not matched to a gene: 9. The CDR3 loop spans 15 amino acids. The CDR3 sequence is CASSFAPSGGGEQYF. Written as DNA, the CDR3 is TGTGCCAGCAGCTTTGCTCCTAGCGGGGGAGGGGAGCAGTACTTC.

The CDR3 loop is CASSEATGGASNEKLFF. In DNA form, the CDR3 reads TGTGCCAGCAGTGAAGCTACAGGGGGAGCCTCGAATGAAAAACTGTTTTTT. V is TRBV6-1 and J is TRBJ1-4, with 8 bases lining up with TRBD1. The CDR3 sequence is 17 residues long. Germline lookup yields CDR1 MNHNS and CDR2 SASEGT. The V and J ends lost 0 bases and 5 bases, in that order; junction bases with no gene match: 8.

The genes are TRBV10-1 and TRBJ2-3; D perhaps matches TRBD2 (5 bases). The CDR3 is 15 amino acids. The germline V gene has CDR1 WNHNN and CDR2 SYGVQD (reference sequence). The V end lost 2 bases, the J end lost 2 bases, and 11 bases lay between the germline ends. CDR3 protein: CASSETGVPTDTQYF. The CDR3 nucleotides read TGCGCCAGCAGTGAGACCGGGGTGCCCACAGATACGCAGTATTTT.

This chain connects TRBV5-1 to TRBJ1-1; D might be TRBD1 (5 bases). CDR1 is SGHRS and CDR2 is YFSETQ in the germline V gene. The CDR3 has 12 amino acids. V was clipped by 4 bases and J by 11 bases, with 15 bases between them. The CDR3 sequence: CASSADSIAAFF. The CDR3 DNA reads TGCGCCAGCAGCGCCGACAGTATTGCGGCTTTCTTT.

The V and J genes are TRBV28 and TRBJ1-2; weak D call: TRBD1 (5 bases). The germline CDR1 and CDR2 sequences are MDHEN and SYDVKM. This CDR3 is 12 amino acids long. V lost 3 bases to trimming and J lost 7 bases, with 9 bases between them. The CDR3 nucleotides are TGTGCCAGCAGTTTCGGGGGGTTTGGCTACACCTTC. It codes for CASSFGGFGYTF.

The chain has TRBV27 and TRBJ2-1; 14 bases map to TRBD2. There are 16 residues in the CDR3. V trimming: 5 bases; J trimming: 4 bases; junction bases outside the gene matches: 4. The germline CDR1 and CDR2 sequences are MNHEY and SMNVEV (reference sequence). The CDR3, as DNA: TGTGCCAGCAGTACACGACTAGCGGGGGGGTACAATGAGCAGTTCTTC. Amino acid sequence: CASSTRLAGGYNEQFF.

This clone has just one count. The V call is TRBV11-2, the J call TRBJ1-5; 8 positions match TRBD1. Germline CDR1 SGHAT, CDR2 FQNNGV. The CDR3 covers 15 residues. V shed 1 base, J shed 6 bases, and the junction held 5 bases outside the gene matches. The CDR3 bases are TGTGCCAGCAGCTTAGGGACAGGGTCAGGTCAGCCCCAGCATTTT. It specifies CASSLGTGSGQPQHF.

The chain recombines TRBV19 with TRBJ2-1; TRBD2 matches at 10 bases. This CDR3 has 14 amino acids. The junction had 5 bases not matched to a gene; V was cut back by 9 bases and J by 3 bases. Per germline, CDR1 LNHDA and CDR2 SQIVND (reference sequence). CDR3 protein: CASQERGGYNEQFF. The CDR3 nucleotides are TGTGCCAGCCAAGAGCGGGGGGGCTACAATGAGCAGTTCTTC.

CDR3 amino acids: CASKNTQGADNSPLHF. CDR3 DNA: TGTGCCAGTAAGAACACACAGGGGGCCGATAATTCACCCCTCCACTTT. The V and J genes are TRBV19 and TRBJ1-6; 9 bases match TRBD1. With V trimmed by 7 bases and J by 5 bases, 9 bases remained unmatched. This CDR3 contains 16 residues. Germline CDR1 LNHDA, CDR2 SQIVND (reference sequence).

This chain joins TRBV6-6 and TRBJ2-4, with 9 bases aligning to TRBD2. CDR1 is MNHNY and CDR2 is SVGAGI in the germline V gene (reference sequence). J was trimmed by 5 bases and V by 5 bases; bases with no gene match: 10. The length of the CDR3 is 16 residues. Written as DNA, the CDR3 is TGTGCCAGCAGTACCCATAGCGGGGGCCGGGAAAACATTCAGTACTTC. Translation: CASSTHSGGRENIQYF.

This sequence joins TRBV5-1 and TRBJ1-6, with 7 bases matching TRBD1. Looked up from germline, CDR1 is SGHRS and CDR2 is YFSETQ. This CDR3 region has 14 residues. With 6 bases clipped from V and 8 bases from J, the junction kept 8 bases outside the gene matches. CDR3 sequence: CASTLTGSDSPLHF. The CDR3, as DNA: TGCGCCAGCACCCTGACAGGGTCGGATTCACCCCTCCACTTT.

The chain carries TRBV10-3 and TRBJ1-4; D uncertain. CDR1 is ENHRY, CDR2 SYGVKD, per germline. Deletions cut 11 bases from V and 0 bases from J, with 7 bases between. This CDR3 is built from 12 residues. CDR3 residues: CAAGTTNEKLFF. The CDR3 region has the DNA TGTGCCGCCGGGACAACTAATGAAAAACTGTTTTTT.

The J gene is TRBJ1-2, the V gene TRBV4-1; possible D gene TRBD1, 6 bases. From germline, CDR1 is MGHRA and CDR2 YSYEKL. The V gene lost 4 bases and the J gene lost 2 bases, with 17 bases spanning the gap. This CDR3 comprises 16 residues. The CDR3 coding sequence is TGCGCCAGCAGCCTAGCCGAACAGGGTAGGAACTATGGCTACACCTTC. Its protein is CASSLAEQGRNYGYTF.

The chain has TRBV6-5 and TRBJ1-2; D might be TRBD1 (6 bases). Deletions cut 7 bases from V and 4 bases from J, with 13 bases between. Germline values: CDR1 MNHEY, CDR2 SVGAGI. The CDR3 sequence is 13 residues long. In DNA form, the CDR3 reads TGTGCCAGCACAACGGACAGATCCTATGGCTACACCTTC. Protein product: CASTTDRSYGYTF.

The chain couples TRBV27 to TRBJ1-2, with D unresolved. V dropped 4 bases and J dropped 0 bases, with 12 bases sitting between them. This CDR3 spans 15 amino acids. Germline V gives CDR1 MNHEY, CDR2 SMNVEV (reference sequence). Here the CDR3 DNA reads TGTGCCAGCAGTTCTTTGGCAGTCTCTAACTATGGCTACACCTTC. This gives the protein CASSSLAVSNYGYTF.

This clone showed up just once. The CDR3 region has the DNA TGTGCCAGCACTCGACAGGGAGAAACTGAAGCTTTCTTT. It specifies CASTRQGETEAFF. This chain joins TRBV6-5 and TRBJ1-1; TRBD1 aligns across 7 bases. CDR3 size: 13 residues. V lost 7 bases and J lost 5; bases outside the gene matches: 7. The germline V gene has CDR1 MNHEY and CDR2 SVGAGI.